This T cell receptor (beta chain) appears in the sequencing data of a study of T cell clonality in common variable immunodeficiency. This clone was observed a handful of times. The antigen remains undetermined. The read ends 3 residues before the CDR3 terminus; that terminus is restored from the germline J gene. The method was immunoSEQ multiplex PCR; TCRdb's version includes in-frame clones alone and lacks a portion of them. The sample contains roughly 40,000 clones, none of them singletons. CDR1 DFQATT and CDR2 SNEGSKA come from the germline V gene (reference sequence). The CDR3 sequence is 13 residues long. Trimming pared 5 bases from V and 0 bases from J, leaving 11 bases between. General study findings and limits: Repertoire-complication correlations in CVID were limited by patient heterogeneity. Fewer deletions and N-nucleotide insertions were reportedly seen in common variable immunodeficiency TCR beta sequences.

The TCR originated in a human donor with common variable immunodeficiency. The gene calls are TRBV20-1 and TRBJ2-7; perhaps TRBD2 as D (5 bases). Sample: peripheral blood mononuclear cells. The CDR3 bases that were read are TGCAGTGCTTTTCGGGGTTCCTCCTACGAG. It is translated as CSAFRGSSYE. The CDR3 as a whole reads CSAFRGSSYEQYF.